A selection of T cell receptor beta chains follows, all from one sample in a study of human T cells and chemical hapten exposure. Each CDR3 protein gets one entry after TCRdb re-called the RACE reads with MiXCR. The table includes roughly 50,000 distinct CDR3 sequences, approximately 9.7% detected once. The source material was whole blood, sampled in connection with sensitization to the hapten diphenylcyclopropenone (DPC). All receptors come from a woman in her twenties or thirties with alopecia areata. Some clones in this sample may be carry-over from other donors' samples. CDR3s include the opening cysteine and the closing phenylalanine or tryptophan. The D gene is left open where the match is weak. Clone size, where shown, is once, few, many, or a class for clones that have expanded.

TRBV7-2	TRBJ2-1	TRBD1	few	CASSLVGQGARNEQFF	TGTGCCAGCAGCTTAGTAGGTCAGGGGGCGAGGAATGAGCAGTTCTTC
TRBV7-3	TRBJ1-6	-	many	CASSLRANNSPLHF	TGTGCCAGCAGCTTAAGGGCGAATAATTCACCCCTCCACTTT
TRBV12-3/TRBV12-4	TRBJ2-5	-	few	CASSFPKETQYF	TGTGCCAGCAGTTTCCCCAAAGAGACCCAGTACTTC
TRBV14	TRBJ2-7	-	few	CASSQVPESEQYF	TGTGCCAGCAGCCAAGTGCCAGAATCCGAGCAGTACTTC
TRBV4-3	TRBJ2-6	-	-	CASSQEVTGPHSGANVLTF	TGCGCCAGCAGCCAAGAGGTCACAGGCCCACACTCTGGGGCCAACGTCCTGACTTTC
TRBV20-1	TRBJ2-3	TRBD1	many	CSATRRQGASSTDTQYF	TGCAGTGCTACCAGACGACAGGGGGCGTCTAGCACAGATACGCAGTATTTT
TRBV6-2/TRBV6-3	TRBJ2-3	-	-	CASSYYPGEDTQYF	TGTGCCAGCAGTTACTACCCCGGGGAAGATACGCAGTATTTT
TRBV9	TRBJ2-3	-	many	CASSVGPGSDTQYF	TGTGCCAGCAGCGTAGGCCCCGGGTCAGATACGCAGTATTTT
TRBV5-1	TRBJ2-3	TRBD1	-	CASSLDGQGEGDTQYF	TGCGCCAGCAGCTTAGACGGACAGGGGGAAGGAGATACGCAGTATTTT
TRBV29-1	TRBJ2-7	-	few	CSVEDPGQPYEQYF	TGCAGCGTTGAAGACCCGGGCCAGCCATACGAGCAGTACTTC
TRBV6-2/TRBV6-3	TRBJ2-1	-	-	CASSYNWAGEQFF	TGTGCCAGCAGTTACAATTGGGCGGGTGAGCAGTTCTTC
TRBV10-3	TRBJ2-1	TRBD2	few	CAISLTSGGAHEQFF	TGTGCCATCAGCTTAACTAGCGGGGGGGCCCATGAGCAGTTCTTC
TRBV29-1	TRBJ1-2	TRBD1	few	CSVDETGNYGYTF	TGCAGCGTTGATGAGACAGGGAACTATGGCTACACCTTC
TRBV5-5	TRBJ1-1	-	-	CASSLLVAGTEAFF	TGTGCCAGCAGCTTGTTGGTAGCAGGCACTGAAGCTTTCTTT
TRBV2	TRBJ2-6	TRBD2	few	CASSGRGAGANVLTF	TGTGCCAGCAGTGGGCGGGGGGCTGGGGCCAACGTCCTGACTTTC
TRBV7-9	TRBJ2-3	TRBD2	few	CATRLASDTQYF	TGTGCCACCCGACTAGCATCGGATACGCAGTATTTT
TRBV5-1	TRBJ2-1	TRBD2	-	CASSLAPSGVSYNEQFF	TGCGCCAGCAGCTTGGCCCCCAGCGGGGTCTCCTACAATGAGCAGTTCTTC
TRBV18	TRBJ2-3	-	-	CASSPGGGTDTQYF	TGTGCCAGCTCACCCGGGGGTGGCACAGATACGCAGTATTTT
TRBV5-1	TRBJ1-1	-	many	CASSSYQLNTEAFF	TGCGCCAGCAGCTCATACCAGTTGAACACTGAAGCTTTCTTT
TRBV12-3/TRBV12-4	TRBJ2-3	-	-	CASSFKGRNTQYF	TGTGCCAGCAGTTTTAAGGGTAGGAATACGCAGTATTTT
TRBV7-2	TRBJ1-3	-	-	CASKGLSGNTIYF	TGTGCGTCCAAGGGTTTATCAGGAAACACCATATATTTT
TRBV20-1	TRBJ1-5	TRBD1	-	CSARQGGSNQPQHF	TGCAGTGCTCGACAGGGAGGGAGCAATCAGCCCCAGCATTTT
TRBV20-1	TRBJ1-1	-	few	CSATAGLGTKTEAFF	TGCAGTGCTACCGCAGGGCTAGGGACAAAAACTGAAGCTTTCTTT
TRBV7-5	TRBJ1-1	-	few	CISVSEARGGIFEAFF	-
TRBV2	TRBJ2-3	TRBD1	-	CASSEEAGGGTDTQYF	TGTGCCAGCAGTGAAGAGGCAGGGGGCGGCACAGATACGCAGTATTTT
TRBV20-1	TRBJ2-1	TRBD2	-	CSVIGLAGGFGYEQFF	TGCAGTGTTATCGGACTAGCGGGGGGGTTTGGTTATGAGCAGTTCTTC
TRBV12-5	TRBJ1-4	-	few	CASGPGTGNEKLFF	TGTGCTAGTGGCCCCGGGACGGGGAATGAAAAACTGTTTTTT
TRBV5-1	TRBJ1-1	-	many	CASSWGVNGIEAFF	TGCGCCAGCAGTTGGGGGGTTAACGGGATTGAAGCTTTCTTT
TRBV7-9	TRBJ2-3	-	few	CASSLPGITDTQYF	TGTGCCAGCAGCTTACCGGGAATCACAGATACGCAGTATTTT
TRBV28	TRBJ2-4	-	-	CASSSGTSGKNIQYF	TGTGCCAGCAGTTCCGGGACCAGCGGCAAAAACATTCAGTACTTC
TRBV12-3/TRBV12-4	TRBJ2-3	-	many	CASSPIRDTQYF	TGTGCCAGCAGTCCCATTCGAGATACGCAGTATTTT
TRBV5-1	TRBJ1-6	-	many	CASSFENSPLHF	TGCGCCAGCAGCTTTGAGAATTCACCCCTCCACTTT
TRBV5-6	TRBJ2-3	-	-	CASSTTGGTDTQYF	TGTGCCAGCAGCACAACCGGGGGCACAGATACGCAGTATTTT
TRBV12-3/TRBV12-4	TRBJ2-3	TRBD1	few	CASSRQGAGTDTQYF	TGTGCCAGCAGTAGACAGGGGGCTGGTACAGATACGCAGTATTTT
TRBV20-1	TRBJ2-4	TRBD1	-	CSARELRDRGLLAKNIQYF	TGCAGTGCTAGAGAACTCCGAGACAGGGGGCTTCTAGCCAAAAACATTCAGTACTTC
TRBV12-3/TRBV12-4	TRBJ1-4	-	-	CASSLGGSLEKLFF	TGTGCCAGCAGTTTAGGTGGGAGCCTAGAAAAACTGTTTTTT
TRBV4-3	TRBJ1-1	-	many	CASSQDTGAEAFF	TGCGCCAGCAGCCAAGATACCGGGGCTGAAGCTTTCTTT
TRBV2	TRBJ2-3	-	many	CARGADTQYF	TGTGCCAGGGGGGCAGATACGCAGTATTTT
TRBV12-3/TRBV12-4	TRBJ2-2	TRBD1	-	CASSVGTGGVSGELFF	TGTGCCAGCAGTGTGGGGACAGGGGGCGTTTCCGGGGAGCTGTTTTTT
TRBV6-2/TRBV6-3	TRBJ2-3	-	-	CASSYFGRGTDTQYF	TGTGCCAGCAGTTACTTCGGCAGGGGCACAGATACGCAGTATTTT
TRBV7-9	TRBJ2-5	TRBD1	-	CASSPRQGTQETQYF	TGTGCCAGCAGCCCCCGACAGGGGACTCAAGAGACCCAGTACTTC
TRBV11-3	TRBJ1-4	-	few	CASSLDIPAKIYEKLFF	TGTGCCAGCAGCTTAGATATTCCAGCTAAGATCTATGAAAAACTGTTTTTT
TRBV4-3	TRBJ2-3	-	few	CASSQPRGHRTDTQYF	TGCGCCAGCAGCCAACCGAGGGGACATCGCACAGATACGCAGTATTTT
TRBV12-3/TRBV12-4	TRBJ1-2	TRBD1	once	CASRTTGDDGYTF	TGTGCCAGCAGGACGACAGGGGATGATGGCTACACCTTC
TRBV6-6	TRBJ2-5	TRBD2	few	CASSPGLAGGTQETQYF	TGTGCCAGCAGTCCGGGACTAGCGGGGGGAACCCAAGAGACCCAGTACTTC
TRBV7-3	TRBJ1-6	TRBD1	-	CASSPGGNSPLHF	TGTGCCAGCAGCCCAGGGGGCAATTCACCCCTCCACTTT
TRBV6-1	TRBJ2-7	TRBD2	many	CASHTGTTSSYEQYF	TGTGCCAGCCATACCGGGACTACGAGCTCCTACGAGCAGTACTTC
TRBV11-1	TRBJ2-3	-	-	CASSLGGRPSTDTQYF	TGTGCCAGCAGCTTAGGGGGGCGACCCAGCACAGATACGCAGTATTTT
TRBV18	TRBJ2-3	-	medium-sized	CASSPSDTQYF	TGTGCCAGCTCACCGTCAGATACGCAGTATTTT
TRBV7-9	TRBJ1-2	-	many	CASSPDLVGQRHTF	TGTGCCAGCAGCCCGGACCTGGTCGGACAGCGACACACCTTC
TRBV7-2	TRBJ1-5	TRBD1	-	CASSSAPTGGRQPQHF	TGTGCCAGCAGCTCTGCCCCAACAGGGGGCCGTCAGCCCCAGCATTTT
TRBV10-3	TRBJ2-1	TRBD1	few	CAISELPQGEQFF	TGTGCCATCAGTGAGCTCCCACAGGGGGAGCAGTTCTTC
TRBV27	TRBJ2-5	-	-	CASSSNADPLETQYF	TGTGCCAGCAGTTCCAACGCCGACCCATTGGAGACCCAGTACTTC
TRBV2	TRBJ1-6	-	few	CASSPRESSYNSPLHF	TGTGCCAGCAGTCCCAGGGAGAGCTCCTATAATTCACCCCTCCACTTT
TRBV12-3/TRBV12-4	TRBJ1-2	-	-	CASSLAGRTNYGYTF	TGTGCCAGCAGTTTAGCAGGACGGACCAACTATGGCTACACCTTC
TRBV20-1	TRBJ1-6	TRBD1	-	CSAREGGRWDSNSPLHF	TGCAGTGCTAGAGAAGGGGGAAGATGGGACAGTAATTCACCCCTCCACTTT
TRBV27	TRBJ2-7	-	few	CASSLAAEDLYEQYF	TGTGCCAGCAGTTTAGCGGCGGAGGATTTGTACGAGCAGTACTTC
TRBV30	TRBJ2-7	-	few	CAWSGSVYEQYF	TGTGCCTGGAGTGGATCCGTTTACGAGCAGTACTTC
TRBV5-1	TRBJ2-3	-	many	CASSRQEFETDTQYF	TGCGCCAGCAGCCGACAGGAATTTGAGACAGATACGCAGTATTTT
TRBV5-1	TRBJ2-7	-	-	CASSVYASYEQYF	TGCGCCAGCAGCGTCTACGCCTCCTACGAGCAGTACTTC